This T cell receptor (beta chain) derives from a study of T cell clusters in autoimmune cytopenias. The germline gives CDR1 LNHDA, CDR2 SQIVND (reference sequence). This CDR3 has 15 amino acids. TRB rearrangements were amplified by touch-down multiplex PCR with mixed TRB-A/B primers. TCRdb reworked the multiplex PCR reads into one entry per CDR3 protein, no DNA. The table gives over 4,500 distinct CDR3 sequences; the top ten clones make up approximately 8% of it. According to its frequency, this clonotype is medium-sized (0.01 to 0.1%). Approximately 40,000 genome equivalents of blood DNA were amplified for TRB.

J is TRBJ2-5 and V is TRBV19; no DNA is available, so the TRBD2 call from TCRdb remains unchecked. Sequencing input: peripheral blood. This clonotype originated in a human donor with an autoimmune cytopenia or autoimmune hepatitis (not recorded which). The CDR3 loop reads CASSRGLAGVETQYF.